This TCR beta chain is from a study of T-cell memory formation after mild COVID-19. TCRdb passed the 5' RACE reads through MiXCR, listing each CDR3 protein once. The sample lists some 340,000 distinct CDR3 sequences, approximately 12% seen once, with about 22% in the top ten. At least ten counts were recorded for this clonotype. What it binds is unknown. Germline values: CDR1 SEHNR, CDR2 FQNEAQ (reference sequence). The CDR3 totals 14 residues. Between the trimmed V and J ends, which lost 1 base and 4 bases, there was a span of 10 bases. Overall study results and limits: Certain responding clones were present in pre-infection memory, suggesting participation of cross-reactive memory.

What was sequenced was PBMCs or a T cell subset sorted from them (not recorded which). The chain has TRBV7-9 and TRBJ2-5; no firm D call. This receptor was identified in a man in his late teens or twenties who had mild COVID-19 (a few samples of this study predate the infection). Cell type and time point are not known. The CDR3 DNA is TGTGCCAGCAGCTTAGTTTCCCGGAGAGAGACCCAGTACTTC. It translates to CASSLVSRRETQYF.